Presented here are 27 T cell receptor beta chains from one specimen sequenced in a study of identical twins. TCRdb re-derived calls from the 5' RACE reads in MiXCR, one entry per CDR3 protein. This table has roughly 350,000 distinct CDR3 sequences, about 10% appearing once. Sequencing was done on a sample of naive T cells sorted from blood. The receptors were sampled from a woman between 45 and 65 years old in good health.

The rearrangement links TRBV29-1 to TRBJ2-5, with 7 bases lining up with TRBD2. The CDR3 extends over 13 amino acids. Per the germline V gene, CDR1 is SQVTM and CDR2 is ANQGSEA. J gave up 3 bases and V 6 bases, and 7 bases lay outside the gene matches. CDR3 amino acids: CSVRVGGEETQYF. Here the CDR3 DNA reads TGCAGCGTGAGGGTGGGGGGGGAAGAGACCCAGTACTTC.

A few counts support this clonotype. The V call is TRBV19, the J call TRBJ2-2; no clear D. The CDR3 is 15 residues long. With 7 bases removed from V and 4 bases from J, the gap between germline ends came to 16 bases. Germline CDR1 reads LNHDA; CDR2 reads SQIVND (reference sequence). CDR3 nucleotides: TGTGCCAGTAAAGCCCAAAACTTGATCACCGGGGAGCTGTTTTTT. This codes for CASKAQNLITGELFF. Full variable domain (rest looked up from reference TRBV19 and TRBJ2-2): DGGITQSPKYLFRKEGQNVTLSCEQNLNHDAMYWYRQDPGQGLRLIYYSQIVNDFQKGDIAEGYSVSREKKESFPLTVTSAQKNPTAFYLCASKAQNLITGELFFGEGSRLTVL.

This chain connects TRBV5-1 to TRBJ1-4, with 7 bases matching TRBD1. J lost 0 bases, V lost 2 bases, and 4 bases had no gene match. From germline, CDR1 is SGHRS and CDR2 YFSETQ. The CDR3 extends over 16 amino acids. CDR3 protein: CASSFTGAATNEKLFF. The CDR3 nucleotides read TGCGCCAGCAGCTTTACAGGGGCTGCAACTAATGAAAAACTGTTTTTT.

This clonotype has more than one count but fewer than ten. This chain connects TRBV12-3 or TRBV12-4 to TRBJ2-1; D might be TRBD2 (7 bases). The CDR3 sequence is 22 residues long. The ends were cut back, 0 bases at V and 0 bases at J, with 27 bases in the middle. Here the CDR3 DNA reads TGTGCCAGCAGTTTAGCGGGGGCCGTGGGGCTAGCGGTGGAGAGCTCCTACAATGAGCAGTTCTTC. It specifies CASSLAGAVGLAVESSYNEQFF.

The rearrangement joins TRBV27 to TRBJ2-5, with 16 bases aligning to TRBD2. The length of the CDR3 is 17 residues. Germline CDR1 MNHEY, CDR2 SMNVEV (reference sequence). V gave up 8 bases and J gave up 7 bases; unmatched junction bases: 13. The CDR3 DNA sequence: TGTGCCAGCCCCCCGGGACTAGCGGGAGGGCCCCCCGGGACCCAGTACTTC. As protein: CASPPGLAGGPPGTQYF.

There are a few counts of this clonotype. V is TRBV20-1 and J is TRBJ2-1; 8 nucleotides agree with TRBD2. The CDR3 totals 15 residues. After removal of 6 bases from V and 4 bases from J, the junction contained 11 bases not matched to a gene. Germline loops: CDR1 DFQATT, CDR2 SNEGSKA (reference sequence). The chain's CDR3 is CSALTLSGKYNEQFF. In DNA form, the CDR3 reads TGCAGTGCGCTTACCCTTAGCGGGAAATACAATGAGCAGTTCTTC.

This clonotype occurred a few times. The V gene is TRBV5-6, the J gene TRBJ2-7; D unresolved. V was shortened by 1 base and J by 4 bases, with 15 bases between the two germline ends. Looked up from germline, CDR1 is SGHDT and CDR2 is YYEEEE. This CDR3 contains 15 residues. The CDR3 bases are TGTGCCAGCAGCTTGCAACGTGACTCGGTTTACGAGCAGTACTTC. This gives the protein CASSLQRDSVYEQYF.

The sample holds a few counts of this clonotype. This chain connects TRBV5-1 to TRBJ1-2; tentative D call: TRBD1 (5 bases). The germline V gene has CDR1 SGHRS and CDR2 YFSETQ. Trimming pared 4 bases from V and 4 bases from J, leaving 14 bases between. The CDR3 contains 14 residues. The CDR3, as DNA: TGCGCCAGCAGCGGGGGATGGGCGAGCTATGGCTACACCTTC. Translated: CASSGGWASYGYTF.

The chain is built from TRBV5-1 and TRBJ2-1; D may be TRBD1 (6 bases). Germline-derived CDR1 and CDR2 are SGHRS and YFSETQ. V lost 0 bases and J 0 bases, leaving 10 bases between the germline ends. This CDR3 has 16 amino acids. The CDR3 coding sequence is TGCGCCAGCAGCTTGGCAGCAGGGGTCTCCTACAATGAGCAGTTCTTC. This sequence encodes CASSLAAGVSYNEQFF.

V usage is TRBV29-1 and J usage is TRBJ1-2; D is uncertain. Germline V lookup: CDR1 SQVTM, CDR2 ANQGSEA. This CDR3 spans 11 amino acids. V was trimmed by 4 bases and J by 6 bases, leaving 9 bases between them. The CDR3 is CSVVEVDGYTF. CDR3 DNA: TGCAGCGTTGTTGAGGTTGATGGCTACACCTTC.

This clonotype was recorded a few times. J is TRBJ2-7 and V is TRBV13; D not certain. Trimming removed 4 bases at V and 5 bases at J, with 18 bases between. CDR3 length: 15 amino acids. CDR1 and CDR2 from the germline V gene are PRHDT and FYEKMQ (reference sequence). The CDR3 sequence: CASSSPCGLNNEQYV. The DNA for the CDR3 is TGTGCCAGCAGCTCGCCATGTGGGCTTAATAACGAGCAGTACGTC.

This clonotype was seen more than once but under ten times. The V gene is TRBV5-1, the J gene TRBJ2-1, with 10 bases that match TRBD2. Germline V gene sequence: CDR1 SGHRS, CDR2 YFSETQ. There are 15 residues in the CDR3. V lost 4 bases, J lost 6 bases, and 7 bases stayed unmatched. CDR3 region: CASSPILAGVNEQFF. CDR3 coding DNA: TGCGCCAGCAGCCCCATTCTAGCGGGAGTCAATGAGCAGTTCTTC.

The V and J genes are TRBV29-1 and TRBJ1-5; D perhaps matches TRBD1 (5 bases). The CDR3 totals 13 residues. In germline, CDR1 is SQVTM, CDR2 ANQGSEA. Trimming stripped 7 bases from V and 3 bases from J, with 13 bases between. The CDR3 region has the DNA TGCAGCGCCGCGGGGCAGTACAATCAGCCCCAGCATTTT. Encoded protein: CSAAGQYNQPQHF.

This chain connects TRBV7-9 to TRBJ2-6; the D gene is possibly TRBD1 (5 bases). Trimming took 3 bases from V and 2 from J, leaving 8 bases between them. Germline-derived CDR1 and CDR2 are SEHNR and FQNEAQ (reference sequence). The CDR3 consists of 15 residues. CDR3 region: CASSFLGAGANVLTF. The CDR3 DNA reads TGTGCCAGCAGCTTCCTAGGGGCTGGGGCCAACGTCCTGACTTTC.

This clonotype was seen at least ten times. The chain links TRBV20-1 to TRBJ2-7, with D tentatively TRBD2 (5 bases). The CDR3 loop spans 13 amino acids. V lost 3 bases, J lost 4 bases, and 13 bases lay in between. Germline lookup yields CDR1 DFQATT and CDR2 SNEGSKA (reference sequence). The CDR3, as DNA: TGCAGTGCTAGGCCCGCGGGCTCTTACGAGCAGTACGTC. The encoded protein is CSARPAGSYEQYV.

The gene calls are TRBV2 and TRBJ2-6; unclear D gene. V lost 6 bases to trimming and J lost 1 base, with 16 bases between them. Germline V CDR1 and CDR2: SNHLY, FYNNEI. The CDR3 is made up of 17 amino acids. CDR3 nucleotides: TGTGCCAGCAGCCCAGGTCTGGTGGGGTCTGGGGCCAACGTCCTGACTTTC. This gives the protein CASSPGLVGSGANVLTF. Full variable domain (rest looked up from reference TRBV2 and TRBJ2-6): EPEVTQTPSHQVTQMGQEVILRCVPISNHLYFYWYRQILGQKVEFLVSFYNNEISEKSEIFDDQFSVERPDGSNFTLKIRSTKLEDSAMYFCASSPGLVGSGANVLTFGAGSRLTVL.

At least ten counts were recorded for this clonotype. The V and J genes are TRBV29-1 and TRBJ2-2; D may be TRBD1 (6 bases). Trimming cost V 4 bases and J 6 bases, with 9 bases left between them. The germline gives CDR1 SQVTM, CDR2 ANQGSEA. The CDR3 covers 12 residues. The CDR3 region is CSVVRTAGELFF. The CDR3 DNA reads TGCAGCGTTGTCCGGACAGCCGGGGAGCTGTTTTTT.

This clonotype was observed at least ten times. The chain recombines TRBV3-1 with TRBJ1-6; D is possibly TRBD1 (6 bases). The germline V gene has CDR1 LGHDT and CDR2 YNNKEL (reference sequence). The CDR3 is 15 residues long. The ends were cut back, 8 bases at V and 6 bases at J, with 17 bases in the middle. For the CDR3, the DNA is TGTGCCAGCGGACTTCAACAGGGCATTAATTCACCCCTCCACTTT. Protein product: CASGLQQGINSPLHF. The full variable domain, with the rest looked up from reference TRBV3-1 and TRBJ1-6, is DTAVSQTPKYLVTQMGNDKSIKCEQNLGHDTMYWYKQDSKKFLKIMFSYNNKELIINETVPNRFSPKSPDKAHLNLHINSLELGDSAVYFCASGLQQGINSPLHFGNGTRLTVT.

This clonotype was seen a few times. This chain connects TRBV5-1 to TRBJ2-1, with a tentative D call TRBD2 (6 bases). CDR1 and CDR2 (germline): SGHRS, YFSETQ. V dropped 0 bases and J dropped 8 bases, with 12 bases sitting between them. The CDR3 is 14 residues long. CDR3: CASSLVGEVDEQFF. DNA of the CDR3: TGCGCCAGCAGCTTGGTAGGGGAGGTAGATGAGCAGTTCTTC.

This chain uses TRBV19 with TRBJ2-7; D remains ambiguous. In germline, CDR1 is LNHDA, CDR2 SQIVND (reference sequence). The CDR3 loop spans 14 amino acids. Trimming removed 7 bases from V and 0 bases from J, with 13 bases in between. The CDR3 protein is CASTKDPSSYEQYF. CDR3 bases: TGTGCCAGTACTAAGGACCCAAGCTCCTACGAGCAGTACTTC.

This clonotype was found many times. The CDR3 protein is CASSPVGGRSPLHF. The CDR3 DNA reads as TGTGCCAGCAGTCCTGTAGGCGGTCGATCACCCCTCCACTTT. The V call is TRBV12-3 or TRBV12-4, the J call TRBJ1-6; D gene unclear. CDR3 length equals 14 residues. V gave up 5 bases and J gave up 10 bases, with 15 bases separating them.

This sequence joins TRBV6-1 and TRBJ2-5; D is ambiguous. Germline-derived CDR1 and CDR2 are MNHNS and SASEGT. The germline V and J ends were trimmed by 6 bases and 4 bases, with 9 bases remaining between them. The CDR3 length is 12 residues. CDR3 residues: CASRGYLETQYF. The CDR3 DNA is TGTGCCAGCAGGGGGTATCTAGAGACCCAGTACTTC.

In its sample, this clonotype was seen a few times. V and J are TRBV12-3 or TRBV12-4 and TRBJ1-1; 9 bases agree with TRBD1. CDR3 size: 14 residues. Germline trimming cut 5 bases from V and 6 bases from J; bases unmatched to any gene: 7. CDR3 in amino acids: CASSLTRDRAEAFF. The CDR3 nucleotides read TGTGCCAGCAGTCTTACCCGGGACAGGGCTGAAGCTTTCTTT.

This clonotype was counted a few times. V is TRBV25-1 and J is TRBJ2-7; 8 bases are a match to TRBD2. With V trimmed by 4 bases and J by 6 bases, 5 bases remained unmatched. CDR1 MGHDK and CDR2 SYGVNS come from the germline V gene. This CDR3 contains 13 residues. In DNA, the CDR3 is TGTGCCAGCAGTGGATTAGCGGGAAGCGAGCAGTACTTC. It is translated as CASSGLAGSEQYF.

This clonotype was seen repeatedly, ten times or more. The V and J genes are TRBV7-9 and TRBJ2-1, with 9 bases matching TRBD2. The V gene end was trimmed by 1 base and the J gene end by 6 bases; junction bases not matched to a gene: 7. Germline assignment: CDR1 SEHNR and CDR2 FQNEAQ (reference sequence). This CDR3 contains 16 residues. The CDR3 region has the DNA TGTGCCAGCAGCTTAGGATCAGCGGGAGGTCGCAATGAGCAGTTCTTC. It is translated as CASSLGSAGGRNEQFF.

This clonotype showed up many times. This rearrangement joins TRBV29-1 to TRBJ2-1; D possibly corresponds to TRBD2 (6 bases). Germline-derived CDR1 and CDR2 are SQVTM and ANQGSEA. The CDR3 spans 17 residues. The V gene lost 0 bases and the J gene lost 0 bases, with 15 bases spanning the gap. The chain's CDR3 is CSVEDLLAGPSYNEQFF. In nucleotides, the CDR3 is TGCAGCGTTGAAGATTTACTAGCCGGTCCCTCCTACAATGAGCAGTTCTTC.

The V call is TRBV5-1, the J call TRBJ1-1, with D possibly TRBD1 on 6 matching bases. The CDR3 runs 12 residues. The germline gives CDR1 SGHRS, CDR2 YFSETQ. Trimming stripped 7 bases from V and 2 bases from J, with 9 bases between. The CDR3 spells CASGQQNTEAFF. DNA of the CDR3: TGCGCCAGCGGACAGCAAAACACTGAAGCTTTCTTT.